This is a list of T cell receptor beta chains from one sample in a study of blood T cell repertoires in COVID-19. Generated by immunoSEQ multiplex PCR, the TCRdb table keeps only in-frame clones and is missing some. Among 200,000 to 250,000 clones listed, roughly 88% were seen once. The sequenced sample consisted of peripheral blood. These receptors all stem from a woman in her forties who had recovered from COVID-19. Each CDR3 is given with its conserved first and last residue. D genes are given only for firm matches. Size values are once, few and many counts, or a class for expanded clones, and some rows have none.

DNA	CDR3	length	V	size	D	J
TGTGCCAGCAGTTACTCGACGGGGACAGGGGGCGCAAAAACTAATCAGCCCCAGCATTTT	CASSYSTGTGGAKTNQPQHF	20	TRBV6-2/TRBV6-3	-	TRBD1	TRBJ1-5
TGTGCCAGCAGTTTACCCGTAGATACCGGGACAGATGGGTTAGATACGCAGTATTTT	CASSLPVDTGTDGLDTQYF	19	TRBV28	few	TRBD1	TRBJ2-3
TGTGCCAGCAGCCAATTACGGGGGGACTATGGCTACACCTTC	CASSQLRGDYGYTF	14	TRBV3-1/TRBV3-2	-	-	TRBJ1-2
TGTGCCAGCAGCTTAACAGGGGTCGGCAATCAGCCCCAGCATTTT	CASSLTGVGNQPQHF	15	TRBV7-9	-	TRBD1	TRBJ1-5
TGTGCCAGCAGTTCCCGGGGGGGGGCGGCAGATACGCAGTATTTT	CASSSRGGAADTQYF	15	TRBV27	once	TRBD2	TRBJ2-3
TGTGCCAGCAGTGGCCAGGTCGCCGGGGAGCTGTTTTTT	CASSGQVAGELFF	13	TRBV6-2/TRBV6-3	-	-	TRBJ2-2
TGCAGCGTCCGGACAGGGAATAATAGCTATGGCTACACCTTC	CSVRTGNNSYGYTF	14	TRBV29-1	-	TRBD1	TRBJ1-2
TGTGCCAGCAGCCCAGCCCTAGCGGGGGGTGAGCAGTTCTTC	CASSPALAGGEQFF	14	TRBV11-3	-	TRBD2	TRBJ2-1
TGTGCCAGTAGTATTTTAGGCGGGAGGACGAAAGAGACCCAGTACTTC	CASSILGGRTKETQYF	16	TRBV19	-	TRBD2	TRBJ2-5
TGTGCCAGCAGCCTTTCGACTAGTTTTGGGGGTGAGCAGTTCTTC	CASSLSTSFGGEQFF	15	TRBV7-9	-	-	TRBJ2-1
TGTGCCAGCAGATTCCAGGGGGCTAGCTATGGCTACACCTTC	CASRFQGASYGYTF	14	TRBV28	-	TRBD1	TRBJ1-2
TGTGCCAGCTCACCACAGGGCGGGAGGCTGTACAATGAGCAGTTCTTC	CASSPQGGRLYNEQFF	16	TRBV18	-	TRBD2	TRBJ2-1
TGTGCCTGGAAACACGGCGGGGAGACCCAGTACTTC	CAWKHGGETQYF	12	TRBV30	once	-	TRBJ2-5
TGTGCCTGGAGTGTCAGGCTGGGCGCAGAGACCCAGTACTTC	CAWSVRLGAETQYF	14	TRBV30	once	-	TRBJ2-5
TGCGCCAGCAGCCAAGTGACTAACACAGATACGCAGTATTTT	CASSQVTNTDTQYF	14	TRBV4-1	-	-	TRBJ2-3
TGTGCCAGCAGTTACGACAGGGGATTAAAAAAACTGTTTTTT	CASSYDRGLKKLFF	14	TRBV6-5	-	TRBD1	TRBJ1-4
TGCGCCAGCAGCCCAAGGACAGGGGAGGACGAGCAGTACTTC	CASSPRTGEDEQYF	14	TRBV5-1	-	TRBD1	TRBJ2-7
TGTGCCAGCGCCGGGACAGCGATCTATAATTCACCCCTCCACTTT	CASAGTAIYNSPLHF	15	TRBV5-6	once	TRBD1	TRBJ1-6
TGCGCCAGCAGTGAGCGAGGAAGGGGTACTGAAAAACTGTTTTTT	CASSERGRGTEKLFF	15	TRBV10-1	-	-	TRBJ1-4
TGTGCCAGCAGTGAATATGGGGCAGTGATAGGTGAAAAACTGTTTTTT	CASSEYGAVIGEKLFF	16	TRBV25-1	-	-	TRBJ1-4
TGTGCCAGCAGCTTAGGGACAGGGTTCCCACGTTTACAGTTCTTC	CASSLGTGFPRLQFF	15	TRBV5-4	once	TRBD1	TRBJ2-1
TGTGCCAGTAGTATAGAGGGACAGGGAGCAGATACGCAGTATTTT	CASSIEGQGADTQYF	15	TRBV19	-	TRBD1	TRBJ2-3
TGTGCCAGCAGGAGTGGGGGCATGGCCTACGAGCAGTACTTC	CASRSGGMAYEQYF	14	TRBV2	-	-	TRBJ2-7
TGTGCCAGCTCACCTACCAGGAACACTGAAGCTTTCTTT	CASSPTRNTEAFF	13	TRBV18	-	-	TRBJ1-1
TGTGCCATCGGGGCAGGGCTCGCAACTAATGAAAAACTGTTTTTT	CAIGAGLATNEKLFF	15	TRBV10-3	-	-	TRBJ1-4
TGTGCCAGCAGTGAAGTAAGGGGTTCCGGTGAAAAACTGTTTTTT	CASSEVRGSGEKLFF	15	TRBV2	-	-	TRBJ1-4
TGTGCCAGTACGGAGCGGAATCAGCCCCAGCATTTT	CASTERNQPQHF	12	TRBV19	-	-	TRBJ1-5
TGTGCCAGCAGCTTAGGGACAGGAAATCGCTCACCCCTCCACTTT	CASSLGTGNRSPLHF	15	TRBV7-2	-	TRBD1	TRBJ1-6
TGTGCCAGCAGCTCCGGGGAGCAGCCCCAGCATTTT	CASSSGEQPQHF	12	TRBV7-8	-	-	TRBJ1-5
TGTGCCATCGGGACAGAACGAGGCTCCGAGCAGTACTTC	CAIGTERGSEQYF	13	TRBV10-3	once	TRBD1	TRBJ2-7
TGTGCCAGTAGTTCACGGGATAACTCCTACGAGCAGTACTTC	CASSSRDNSYEQYF	14	TRBV19	-	-	TRBJ2-7
TGTGCCAGCAGCTTAGGGGAGGGATCGAGATCGCAGTACTTC	CASSLGEGSRSQYF	14	TRBV7-2	-	TRBD2	TRBJ2-7
TGTGCCAGCAGTTACTGGAGAGGGACAGGGAGGAATGAGCAGTTCTTC	CASSYWRGTGRNEQFF	16	TRBV6-2/TRBV6-3	-	TRBD1	TRBJ2-1
TGTGCCAGCAGCTTAACGTCGGGACAGGGATTCACCGGGGAGCTGTTTTTT	CASSLTSGQGFTGELFF	17	TRBV7-3	-	TRBD1	TRBJ2-2
TGTGCCAGCAGCTTGAGGGCACAGGGGGCAGTGGGGTATGGCTACACCTTC	CASSLRAQGAVGYGYTF	17	TRBV5-6	-	TRBD1	TRBJ1-2
TGTGCCAGCAGTTACGCGAGGTTCGGCTACACCTTC	CASSYARFGYTF	12	TRBV6-2/TRBV6-3	once	-	TRBJ1-2
TGTGCCAGCAGTTTCGACAGGGCCTCTGGAAACACCATATATTTT	CASSFDRASGNTIYF	15	TRBV6-5	-	TRBD1	TRBJ1-3
TGTGCCAGCAGTTACGGGCAGGCCACCTATGGCTACACCTTC	CASSYGQATYGYTF	14	TRBV6-5	-	-	TRBJ1-2
TGTGCCAGCAGCCCCCTGGCTAGCGGGAGATCGAACACCGGGGAGCTGTTTTTT	CASSPLASGRSNTGELFF	18	TRBV14	-	TRBD2	TRBJ2-2
TGTGCCAGTAGTATGAGAGGAACCAATAATCAGCCCCAGCATTTT	CASSMRGTNNQPQHF	15	TRBV19	-	-	TRBJ1-5
TGTGCCAGCAGCTTACAAGTTGGGCGCCAAGAGACCCAGTACTTC	CASSLQVGRQETQYF	15	TRBV7-2	once	-	TRBJ2-5
TGTGCCAGCAGCCAAGAGCAGGGCGCACTGCACGAGCAGTACTTC	CASSQEQGALHEQYF	15	TRBV3-1/TRBV3-2	-	-	TRBJ2-7
TGTGCCAGCAGTAGTGGACTAGCGGGCCGCACAGATACGCAGTATTTT	CASSSGLAGRTDTQYF	16	TRBV3-1/TRBV3-2	-	TRBD2	TRBJ2-3
TGCAGCGTTTCGGGGGCGGGGGTATCCTACGAGCAGTACTTC	CSVSGAGVSYEQYF	14	TRBV29-1	-	-	TRBJ2-7
TGTGCCAGCAGCGTAGGACTGCCCCCCCGAGATACGCAGTATTTT	CASSVGLPPRDTQYF	15	TRBV9	-	-	TRBJ2-3
TGTGCCAGTAGTCCTCGCGTCGGACAGATCTACGAGCAGTACTTC	CASSPRVGQIYEQYF	15	TRBV19	-	-	TRBJ2-7
TGTGCCAGCAGCTTGAGGCGGGGGACGCAGTATTTT	CASSLRRGTQYF	12	TRBV7-9	-	TRBD2	TRBJ2-3
TGTGCCAGCAGCACCCTAGCGGGGGGATGGTACAATGAGCAGTTCTTC	CASSTLAGGWYNEQFF	16	TRBV9	few	TRBD2	TRBJ2-1
TGTGCCAGCAGGGTGGCGGGGGGCGGTAACAATGAGCAGTTCTTC	CASRVAGGGNNEQFF	15	TRBV4-2	few	TRBD2	TRBJ2-1
TGTGCCAGCAGCTTGTTAGCGGCCTTCACAGATACGCAGTATTTT	CASSLLAAFTDTQYF	15	TRBV7-2	-	-	TRBJ2-3
TGTGCCTGCAACCGGGACTATTACAATGAGCAGTTCTTC	CACNRDYYNEQFF	13	TRBV30	-	TRBD2	TRBJ2-1
TGTGCCAGCAGTGGGGGACTAGCGGGGTTCTACGAGCAGTACTTC	CASSGGLAGFYEQYF	15	TRBV28	-	TRBD2	TRBJ2-7
TGTGCCAGCAGTTCAACAGGGGGGGGCACTGAAGCTTTCTTT	CASSSTGGGTEAFF	14	TRBV27	-	TRBD1	TRBJ1-1
TGTGCCAGTAGTGCCTCCGGGACAGTCCCCTACGAGCAGTACTTC	CASSASGTVPYEQYF	15	TRBV19	-	TRBD1	TRBJ2-7